The clone carrying this T cell receptor beta chain was picked up many times. Its antigen is unknown. This entry is derived from a study of T cells in Graves' hyperthyroidism and ophthalmopathy. The study excluded patients with uncontrolled infection, other autoimmune disease, pregnancy or lactation. Thyroid ultrasound and orbital computed tomography, with clinical symptoms and serum thyroxine and TRAb, informed diagnoses. PBMCs were sourced from approximately 9.3 ml fresh peripheral blood. Whole-study results and caveats: Classification by a 13 V-J model distinguished ophthalmopathy from stable hyperthyroidism.

Amplification of TCR beta CDR3 regions used RNA as the template. HTBI primers were the set used in a first-round RT-PCR of the TCR CDR3. MiXCR, applied by TCRdb to the multiplex PCR reads, yields one record per CDR3 protein. Altogether under 350,000 distinct CDR3 sequences are present, about 17% being singletons, with the ten largest covering over 50%. This CDR3 spans 11 amino acids. Trimming stripped 4 bases from V and 3 bases from J, with 4 bases between. CDR1 is SEHNR and CDR2 is FQNEAQ in the germline V gene (reference sequence). The chain recombines TRBV7-9 with TRBJ2-7; no clear D gene. Sequenced: blood. The sequence was obtained from a woman aged 55-70 years with Graves' ophthalmopathy. The CDR3 bases are TGTGCCAGCAGCTCTAACTACGAGCAGTACTTC. Its translation: CASSSNYEQYF.